The rows below give T cell receptor beta chains drawn from one sample of a study of blood T cell repertoires in COVID-19. Measured with immunoSEQ multiplex PCR; TCRdb has only the in-frame clones, and not every one. The data contain 200,000 or so clones, around 89% of them singletons. The sequenced sample was PBMCs or T cells enriched from blood (not recorded which). All receptors come from a woman between 35 and 50 years old with acute COVID-19. Each CDR3 is given with its conserved first and last residue. A D gene is named only where the DNA matches it firmly. A clone size is listed for some rows: how often the clone was seen (once, few, many), or a class if it is expanded.

CDR3nt	CDR3aa	v_gene	j_gene	d_gene	abundance
TGTGCCAGCAGCATTAGCGGGGGGGCCGAACATGAGCAGTTCTTC	CASSISGGAEHEQFF	TRBV11-2	TRBJ2-1	TRBD2	.
TGCAGTGCCGATGGCAACTATGGCTACACCTTC	CSADGNYGYTF	TRBV20-1	TRBJ1-2	.	.
TGTGCCAGCAGTCCGCGACAGAACACTGAAGCTTTCTTT	CASSPRQNTEAFF	TRBV12-3/TRBV12-4	TRBJ1-1	.	.
TGTGCCAGCAGCCAAGAATGGGAGGGAGAGACCCAGTACTTC	CASSQEWEGETQYF	TRBV3-1/TRBV3-2	TRBJ2-5	TRBD2	.
TGTGCCAGCAGGGACAGGGCTTACGAGCAGTACTTC	CASRDRAYEQYF	TRBV6-6	TRBJ2-7	TRBD1	.
TGTGCCAGCAGTCCGCCTCCTAGCGGGAGGATCACAGATACGCAGTATTTT	CASSPPPSGRITDTQYF	TRBV27	TRBJ2-3	TRBD2	.
TGTGCCAGCAGCCAAATGGGGTACAGGGGGCGGACTGAAGCTTTCTTT	CASSQMGYRGRTEAFF	TRBV14	TRBJ1-1	TRBD1	.
TGCGCCAGCAGCTTGGAGGCTGCGGCTAACTATGGCTACACCTTC	CASSLEAAANYGYTF	TRBV5-1	TRBJ1-2	.	.
TGTGCCACCAGCAGAGACAGCTATGGCTACACCTTC	CATSRDSYGYTF	TRBV15	TRBJ1-2	.	.
TGTGCCAGCAGTGTCACTAGCGGGTCGTCAGATACGCAGTATTTT	CASSVTSGSSDTQYF	TRBV2	TRBJ2-3	TRBD2	.
TGTGCCAGCAACACAGGGGTCATCCAAGAGACCCAGTACTTC	CASNTGVIQETQYF	TRBV7-9	TRBJ2-5	TRBD1	.
TGTGCCAGCAGCAAAGGTCGGGAATCTGGAAACACCATATATTTT	CASSKGRESGNTIYF	TRBV21-1	TRBJ1-3	.	.
TGTGCCAGCTCTCGGGACAGGGAGATGAACACTGAAGCTTTCTTT	CASSRDREMNTEAFF	TRBV18	TRBJ1-1	TRBD1	.
TGTGCCAGCAGTTACTCCGCCCCATCGACAGGCGACACTGAAGCTTTCTTT	CASSYSAPSTGDTEAFF	TRBV6-2/TRBV6-3	TRBJ1-1	.	.
TGCGCCAGCAGCCAGGACGGGACAGGTGACTATGGCTACACCTTC	CASSQDGTGDYGYTF	TRBV4-3	TRBJ1-2	TRBD1	.
TGTGCCAGCAGCTTATGGGCAACCAATGAGCAGTTCTTC	CASSLWATNEQFF	TRBV7-2	TRBJ2-1	.	.
TGTGCCAGCAGCTCGGGACTAGCGGGGGTCGAGCAGTACTTC	CASSSGLAGVEQYF	TRBV11-2	TRBJ2-7	TRBD2	.
TGTGCTAGTGCTTCTAGCGGGGGGGCCCGGGAGCTGTTTTTT	CASASSGGARELFF	TRBV12-5	TRBJ2-2	TRBD2	.
TGTGCCAGCAGTTCCGGGACAGGGTCGGATTCACCCCTCCACTTT	CASSSGTGSDSPLHF	TRBV6-5	TRBJ1-6	TRBD1	once
TGTGCCAGCTCACCAAAGCCGTATGCCACCCCGAACACTGAAGCTTTCTTT	CASSPKPYATPNTEAFF	TRBV18	TRBJ1-1	.	.
TGTGCCAGCAGAGCCGGGACAGGAAACACTGAAGCTTTCTTT	CASRAGTGNTEAFF	TRBV7-2	TRBJ1-1	TRBD1	once
TGTGCCAGCAGCTTGGAGGGGTCGGATCCTTTCACAGATACGCAGTATTTT	CASSLEGSDPFTDTQYF	TRBV5-6	TRBJ2-3	.	once
TGTGCCAGCAGCCCACGGGGACAGGGTAGAGGCTACACCTTC	CASSPRGQGRGYTF	TRBV7-2	TRBJ1-2	TRBD1	once
TGTGCCAGCAGCTTAGGGCTAGCGGGGTTCTACGAGCAGTACTTC	CASSLGLAGFYEQYF	TRBV7-2	TRBJ2-7	TRBD2	.
TGTGCCAGCAGCAAAGCTGCCGCAGGGGGCTTTCCTGTCATTCCCGAGCAGTACTTC	CASSKAAAGGFPVIPEQYF	TRBV21-1	TRBJ2-7	.	few
TGTGCCAGCAGCCGGGGACAGGGGTTGTTTGCCGCCGGGGAGCTGTTTTTT	CASSRGQGLFAAGELFF	TRBV14	TRBJ2-2	TRBD1	.
TGCGCCAGCAGTGAGTTACAGTTCAATCAGCCCCAGCATTTT	CASSELQFNQPQHF	TRBV10-2	TRBJ1-5	.	few
TGTGCCAGCAGCTTAGGGACTCGTGACACCGGGGAGCTGTTTTTT	CASSLGTRDTGELFF	TRBV7-9	TRBJ2-2	.	.
TGTGCCAGCAGTGAAGGGGGGCTGGGGGACTATGGCTACACCTTC	CASSEGGLGDYGYTF	TRBV6-1	TRBJ1-2	.	once
TGTGCCAGCAGCCCCTTCCAGGGACTTAACTTATACAATGAGCAGTTCTTC	CASSPFQGLNLYNEQFF	TRBV11-3	TRBJ2-1	.	.
TGTGCCAGCAGCTTGGCCCACGGGAGGGAGCAGTACTTC	CASSLAHGREQYF	TRBV7-2	TRBJ2-7	TRBD2	.
TGTGCCAGCAGCACAGGGGGCAGGGGAGAGACCCAGTACTTC	CASSTGGRGETQYF	TRBV6-5	TRBJ2-5	TRBD1	.
TGTGCCAGCAGCTTGGAACGGGAGCAAACCAATGAGCAGTTCTTC	CASSLEREQTNEQFF	TRBV5-5	TRBJ2-1	.	.
TGCAGCGTTAGCCTGAACTACGAGCAGTACTTC	CSVSLNYEQYF	TRBV29-1	TRBJ2-7	.	.
TGTGCCAGCAGCTCAACCGGGAAATCCATTTATGGTGAAGCTTTCTTT	CASSSTGKSIYGEAFF	TRBV7-8	TRBJ1-1	.	.
TGTGCCAGCAGCTGGGGCCTTACTAGCGGGGGCACAGATACGCAGTATTTT	CASSWGLTSGGTDTQYF	TRBV5-8	TRBJ2-3	TRBD2	.
TGTGCCAGCAGCCCCACAGGCTCTAACTATGGCTACACCTTC	CASSPTGSNYGYTF	TRBV7-2	TRBJ1-2	.	.
TGTGCCAGCACCCCCTCAGGGATATCCTACGAGCAGTACTTC	CASTPSGISYEQYF	TRBV6-5	TRBJ2-7	.	few
TGTGCCAGCAGCCTAGGACAGGGCTATTCCGACGAGCAGTACTTC	CASSLGQGYSDEQYF	TRBV5-6	TRBJ2-7	TRBD1	few
TGTGCCAGCAGTTTTGGCAACCCTTACGAGCAGTACTTC	CASSFGNPYEQYF	TRBV12-3/TRBV12-4	TRBJ2-7	.	.
TGCGCCAGTGGACAGGGGAGCTATGGCTACACCTTC	CASGQGSYGYTF	TRBV10-1	TRBJ1-2	TRBD1	.
TGTGCCAGCAGCCGACAGGGTAACAATCAGCCCCAGCATTTT	CASSRQGNNQPQHF	TRBV25-1	TRBJ1-5	TRBD1	.
TGTGCCACCAGTTCAACCCCGGCGAGCGGAGAATACAATGAGCAGTTCTTC	CATSSTPASGEYNEQFF	TRBV24-1	TRBJ2-1	.	.
TGTGCCAGCAGCCAGAGCGGGAGAAGGACCGGGGAGCTGTTTTTT	CASSQSGRRTGELFF	TRBV6-2/TRBV6-3	TRBJ2-2	TRBD2	.
TGTGCCAGCAGCCACGGGGGTCCGATGAACACCGGGGAGCTGTTTTTT	CASSHGGPMNTGELFF	TRBV7-9	TRBJ2-2	.	.
TGCGCCAGCAGCTTAGGGACAGGGGACACAGATACGCAGTATTTT	CASSLGTGDTDTQYF	TRBV5-1	TRBJ2-3	TRBD1	once
TGTGCCAGCAGCGTAGGCTCAGATCGAGAGACCCAGTACTTC	CASSVGSDRETQYF	TRBV9	TRBJ2-5	.	.
TGTGCCAGCAGTGCTACAGGGGGCTACGAGCAGTACTTC	CASSATGGYEQYF	TRBV6-4	TRBJ2-7	TRBD1	.
TGTGCCAGCAGCGGGGGGGTCGGAAATCAGCCCCAGCATTTT	CASSGGVGNQPQHF	TRBV6-5	TRBJ1-5	.	.
TGTGCCAGCAGTTCGAAATCCGCTAGCACGTCCTACAATGAGCAGTTCTTC	CASSSKSASTSYNEQFF	TRBV28	TRBJ2-1	.	.
TGTGCCAGCAGCCCGACAGGGGCTGGAAACACCATATATTTT	CASSPTGAGNTIYF	TRBV3-1/TRBV3-2	TRBJ1-3	TRBD1	.
TGTGCCAGCAGCCTTAGCGGGGGGTTAACAGATACGCAGTATTTT	CASSLSGGLTDTQYF	TRBV3-1/TRBV3-2	TRBJ2-3	TRBD2	.
TGTGCCAGCAGCCAAGAGCCCAGGGCGGAAAAACTGTTTTTT	CASSQEPRAEKLFF	TRBV4-2	TRBJ1-4	.	.